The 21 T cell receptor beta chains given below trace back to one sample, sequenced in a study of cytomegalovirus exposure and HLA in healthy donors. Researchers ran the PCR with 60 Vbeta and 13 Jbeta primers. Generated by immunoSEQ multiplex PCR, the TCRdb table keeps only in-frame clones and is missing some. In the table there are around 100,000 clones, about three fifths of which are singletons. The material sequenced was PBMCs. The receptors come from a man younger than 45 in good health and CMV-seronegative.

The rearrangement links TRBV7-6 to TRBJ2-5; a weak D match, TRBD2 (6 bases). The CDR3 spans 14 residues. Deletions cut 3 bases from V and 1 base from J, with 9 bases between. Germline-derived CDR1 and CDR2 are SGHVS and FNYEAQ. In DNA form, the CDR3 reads TGTGCCAGCAGCTTGTTGACTAGCCAAGAGACCCAGTACTTC. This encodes CASSLLTSQETQYF.

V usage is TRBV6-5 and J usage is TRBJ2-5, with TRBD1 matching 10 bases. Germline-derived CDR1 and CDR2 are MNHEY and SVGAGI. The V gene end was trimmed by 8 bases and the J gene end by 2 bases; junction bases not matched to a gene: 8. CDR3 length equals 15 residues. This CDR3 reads CASAPSDRGQETQYF. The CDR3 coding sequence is TGTGCCAGCGCCCCGTCGGACAGGGGGCAAGAGACCCAGTACTTC.

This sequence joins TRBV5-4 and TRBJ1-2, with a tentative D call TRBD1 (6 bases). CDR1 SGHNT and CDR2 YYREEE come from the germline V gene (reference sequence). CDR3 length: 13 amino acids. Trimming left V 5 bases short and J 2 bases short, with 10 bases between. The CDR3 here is CASSSGQNYGYTF. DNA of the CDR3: TGTGCCAGCAGTTCGGGACAAAACTATGGCTACACCTTC.

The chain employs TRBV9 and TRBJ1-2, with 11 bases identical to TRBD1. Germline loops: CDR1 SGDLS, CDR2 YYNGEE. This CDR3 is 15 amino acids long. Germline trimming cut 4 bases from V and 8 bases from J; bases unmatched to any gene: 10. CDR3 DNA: TGTGCCAGCAGCCCTAGCCCGGGACAGGGGGTGGGCTACACCTTC. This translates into CASSPSPGQGVGYTF.

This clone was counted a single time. The CDR3: CASSSKDRAYTDTQYF. CDR3 bases: TGTGCCAGCAGCTCAAAGGACAGGGCCTACACAGATACGCAGTATTTT. This rearrangement joins TRBV11-1 to TRBJ2-3, with 8 bases fitting TRBD1. The CDR3 extends over 16 amino acids. CDR1 SGHAT and CDR2 FQDESV come from the germline V gene (reference sequence). V dropped 4 bases and J dropped 2; count of bases not matched to a gene: 8.

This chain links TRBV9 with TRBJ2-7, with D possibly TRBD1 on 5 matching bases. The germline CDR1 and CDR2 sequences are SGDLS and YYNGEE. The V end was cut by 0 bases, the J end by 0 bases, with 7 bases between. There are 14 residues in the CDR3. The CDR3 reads CASSVGQSSYEQYF. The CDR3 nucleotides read TGTGCCAGCAGCGTAGGACAGAGCTCCTACGAGCAGTACTTC.

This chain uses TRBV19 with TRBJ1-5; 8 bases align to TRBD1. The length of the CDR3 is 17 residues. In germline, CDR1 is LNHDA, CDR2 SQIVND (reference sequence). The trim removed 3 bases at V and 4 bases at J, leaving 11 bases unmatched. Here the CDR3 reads CASSIRADRVFNQPQHF. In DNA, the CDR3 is TGTGCCAGTAGTATTCGAGCGGACAGGGTCTTTAATCAGCCCCAGCATTTT.

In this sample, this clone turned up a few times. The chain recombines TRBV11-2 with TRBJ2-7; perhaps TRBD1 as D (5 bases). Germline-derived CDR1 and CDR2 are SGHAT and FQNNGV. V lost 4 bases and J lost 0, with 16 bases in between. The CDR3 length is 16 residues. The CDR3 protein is CASSWVSDISSYEQYF. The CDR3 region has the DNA TGTGCCAGCAGCTGGGTGTCGGACATTAGCTCCTACGAGCAGTACTTC.

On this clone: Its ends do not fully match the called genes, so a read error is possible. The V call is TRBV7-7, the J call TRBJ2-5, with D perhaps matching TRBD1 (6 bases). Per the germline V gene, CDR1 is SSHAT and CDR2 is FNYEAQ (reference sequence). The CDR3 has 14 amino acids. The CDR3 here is CASSPKQGQGTQYF. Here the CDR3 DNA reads TGTGCTAGCAGTCCGAAACAGGGCCAGGGGACCCAGTACTTC.

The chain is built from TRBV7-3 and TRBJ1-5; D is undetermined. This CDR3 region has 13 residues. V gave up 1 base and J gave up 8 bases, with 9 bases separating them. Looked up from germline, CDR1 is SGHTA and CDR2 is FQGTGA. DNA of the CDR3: TGTGCCAGCAGCTTAATTGCGGGCGAGCCCCAGCATTTT. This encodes CASSLIAGEPQHF.

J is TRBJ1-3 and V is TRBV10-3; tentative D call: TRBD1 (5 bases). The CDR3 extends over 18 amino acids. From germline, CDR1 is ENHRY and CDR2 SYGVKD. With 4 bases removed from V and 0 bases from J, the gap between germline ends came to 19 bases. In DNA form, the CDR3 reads TGTGCCATCAGTGCACAGCGGGCTGGGGCCATCTCTGGAAACACCATATATTTT. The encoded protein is CAISAQRAGAISGNTIYF.

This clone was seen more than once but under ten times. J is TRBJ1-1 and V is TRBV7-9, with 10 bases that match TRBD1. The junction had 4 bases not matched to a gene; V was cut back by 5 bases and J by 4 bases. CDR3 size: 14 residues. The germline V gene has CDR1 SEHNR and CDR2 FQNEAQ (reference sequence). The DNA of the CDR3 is TGTGCCAGCAGCGCCGGGACAGGGGCCACTGAAGCTTTCTTT. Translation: CASSAGTGATEAFF. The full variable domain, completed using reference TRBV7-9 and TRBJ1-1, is DTGVSQNPRHKITKRGQNVTFRCDPISEHNRLYWYRQTLGQGPEFLTYFQNEAQLEKSRLLSDRFSAERPKGSFSTLEIQRTEQGDSAMYLCASSAGTGATEAFFGQGTRLTVV.

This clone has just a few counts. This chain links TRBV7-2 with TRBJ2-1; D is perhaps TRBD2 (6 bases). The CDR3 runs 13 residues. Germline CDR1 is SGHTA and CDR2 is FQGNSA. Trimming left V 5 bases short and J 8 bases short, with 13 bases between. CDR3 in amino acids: CASSPRQRDEQFF. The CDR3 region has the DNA TGTGCCAGCAGCCCCCGACAGCGGGATGAGCAGTTCTTC.

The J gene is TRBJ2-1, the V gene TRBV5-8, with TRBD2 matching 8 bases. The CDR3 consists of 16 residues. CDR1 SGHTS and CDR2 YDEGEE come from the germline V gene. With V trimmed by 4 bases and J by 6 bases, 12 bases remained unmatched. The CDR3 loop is CASSGLAGPISNEQFF. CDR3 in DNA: TGTGCCAGCAGCGGGTTAGCGGGACCTATTAGCAATGAGCAGTTCTTC.

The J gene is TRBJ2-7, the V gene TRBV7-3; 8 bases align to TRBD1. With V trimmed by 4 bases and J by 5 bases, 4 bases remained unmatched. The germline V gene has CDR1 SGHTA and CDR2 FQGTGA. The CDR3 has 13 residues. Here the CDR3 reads CASSSDRGHEQYF. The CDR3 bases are TGTGCCAGCAGCTCTGACAGGGGCCACGAGCAGTACTTC. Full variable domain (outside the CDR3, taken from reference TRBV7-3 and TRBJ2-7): GAGVSQTPSNKVTEKGKYVELRCDPISGHTALYWYRQSLGQGPEFLIYFQGTGAADDSGLPNDRFFAVRPEGSVSTLKIQRTERGDSAVYLCASSSDRGHEQYFGPGTRLTVT.

In DNA form, the CDR3 reads TGTGCCAGTAGTCCGACAGGGGCGGCAGATACGCAGTATTTT. Translating it yields CASSPTGAADTQYF. V usage is TRBV19 and J usage is TRBJ2-3; TRBD1 matches 8 bases. The germline V gene has CDR1 LNHDA and CDR2 SQIVND (reference sequence). The V and J ends lost 5 bases and 4 bases, in that order; junction bases with no gene match: 5. The CDR3 has 14 amino acids.

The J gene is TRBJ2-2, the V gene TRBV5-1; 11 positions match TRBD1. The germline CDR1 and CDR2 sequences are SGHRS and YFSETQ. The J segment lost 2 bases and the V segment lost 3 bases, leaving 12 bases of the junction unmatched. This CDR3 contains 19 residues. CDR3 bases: TGCGCCAGCAGCTGGCCGGACAGGGGGCGCACGGCTAACACCGGGGAGCTGTTTTTT. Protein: CASSWPDRGRTANTGELFF.

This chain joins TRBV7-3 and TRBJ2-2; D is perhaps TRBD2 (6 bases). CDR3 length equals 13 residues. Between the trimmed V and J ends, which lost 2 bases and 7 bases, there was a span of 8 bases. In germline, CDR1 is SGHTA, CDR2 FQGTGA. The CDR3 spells CASSLGRGGELFF. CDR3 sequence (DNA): TGTGCCAGCAGCTTAGGGCGGGGCGGGGAGCTGTTTTTT.

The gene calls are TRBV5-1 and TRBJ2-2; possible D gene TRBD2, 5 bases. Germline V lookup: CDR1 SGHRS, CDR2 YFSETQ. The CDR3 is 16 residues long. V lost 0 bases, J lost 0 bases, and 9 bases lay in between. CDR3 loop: CASSLEVAPNTGELFF. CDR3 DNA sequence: TGCGCCAGCAGCTTGGAGGTAGCGCCGAACACCGGGGAGCTGTTTTTT.

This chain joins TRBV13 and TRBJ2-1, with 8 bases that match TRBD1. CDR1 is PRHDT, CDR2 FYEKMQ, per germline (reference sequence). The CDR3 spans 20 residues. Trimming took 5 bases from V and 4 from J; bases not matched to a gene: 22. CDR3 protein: CASSLNRKTGEWAFYNEQFF. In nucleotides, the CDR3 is TGTGCCAGCAGCCTCAATCGGAAGACAGGGGAATGGGCCTTTTACAATGAGCAGTTCTTC.

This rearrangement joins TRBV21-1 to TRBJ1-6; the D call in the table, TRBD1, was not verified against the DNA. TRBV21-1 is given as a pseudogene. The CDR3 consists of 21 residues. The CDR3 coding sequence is TGTGCCAGCAGCAAATGGCCCCAACACGACCCCAGGGGCTCCTATAATTCACCCCTCCACTTT. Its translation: CASSKWPQHDPRGSYNSPLHF.